This T cell receptor (beta chain) was observed in a study of Ad26.COV2.S vaccination and SARS-CoV-2 variants (TCRdb year 2021). With respect to the entire study: TCRbeta repertoire sequencing was used to assess the specificity and breadth of SARS-CoV-2-reactive T cell receptors after Ad26.COV2.S vaccination. The TCR-sequenced set comprised about 32 samples: approximately 19 Ad26.COV2.S vaccine recipients, 5 placebo recipients and 8 SARS-CoV-2 convalescent individuals. What the authors observed across the whole study: Compared with placebo recipients, Ad26.COV2.S recipients showed higher spike-specific TCR breadth (P = 0.0014). Vaccine and placebo recipients had similar non-spike TCR breadth, a finding consistent with the vaccine containing only spike. After vaccination, spike-specific CD8+ and CD4+ T cell responses were reported to show substantial breadth. It was noted by the authors that total T cell responses may have been underestimated by the TCR breadth and depth analyses.

This specimen's time point label, per the study, means: individuals recovered from natural SARS-CoV-2 infection. A remark on this clone: Its antigen is currently not known. No base qualities exist here, and no much larger clone lies one base off it.

The immunoSEQ Assay was used to sequence TCRbeta CDR3 regions. After extraction, genomic DNA underwent amplification by bias-controlled multiplex PCR, followed by high-throughput sequencing. The source study handled its data this way. To quantify the absolute abundance of every unique TCRbeta CDR3 region, sequences were collapsed and filtered. T cell fraction was estimated by normalizing TCRbeta template counts to usable DNA, which was measured by amplifying reference genes present in all nucleated cells. Repertoire TCRs were annotated as SARS-CoV-2-specific when V gene, CDR3 amino acid sequence and J gene were exactly matched to a known reactive TCR set. MIRA supplied the reference SARS-CoV-2 TCR set, which was filtered for enrichment in COVID-19-positive ImmuneCODE repertoires so that public or cross-reactive TCRs were removed. Based on the MIRA antigens, annotated TCRs were further analysed at the level of specific ORF or position within ORF. Depth was the summed frequency of annotated unique rearrangements, while breadth was defined as annotated unique rearrangements over total unique productive rearrangements. Two-sided Wilcoxon rank-sum tests were applied when comparing TCR breadth between groups. Entries here come from immuneACCESS through TCRdb and include only in-frame sequences with V and J called. Some clones fail to appear in such tables; in the studies checked, an unresolved V gene covers under half of the shortfall, and the cause of the remainder is unknown. The V and J calls and clone size were taken over from that table, and D and trimming were inferred from the DNA. This sample lists about 350,000 clones; 92% were detected once. The ten largest clones capture roughly 3.9% of the sample.

Spanning cysteine to phenylalanine, the CDR3 consists of 15 amino acids. Just the 45-base CDR3 DNA is kept, in frame starting at base 1. From the germline V gene (reference sequence), CDR1 is LNHDA and CDR2 is SQIVND. Deletion took 6 bases off V and 6 bases off J, with a span of 17 bases between the germline ends. Source: peripheral blood, taken after recovery from COVID-19. The sequence is built from TRBV19 and TRBJ2-2; TRBD1 is possibly the D segment (6 matching bases). This receptor was obtained from a human donor who had recovered from COVID-19. The DNA sequence reads TGTGCCAGTAGATATACAGGGCAGTATGCCGGGGAGCTGTTTTTT. Translated, this gives CASRYTGQYAGELFF.